The entry that follows covers one T cell receptor beta chain sequence. The clone's antigen remains unknown. No qualities accompany the bases; no much larger clone lies one base away. The donors were healthy, HIV-negative adults with no recently reported acute infections or vaccinations. Every donor was a Caucasian adult living in Nashville, Tennessee, USA. Magnetic negative selection was used to enrich CD4+ T cells, after which naive cells were positively selected on CD45RA and the negative fraction became the memory subset. After blood collection by leukapheresis, PBMCs were isolated using Ficoll-Histopaque density gradient centrifugation and then cryopreserved in the vapor phase of liquid nitrogen. Purity and quantity of every magnetically sorted T cell population were checked by analytical flow cytometry. Each sorted fraction had its genomic DNA isolated and then quantified by UV absorbance on a Nanodrop 2000c.

A distance of 10 bases separates the germline ends of V and J, which lose 6 bases and 4 bases respectively. From its cysteine to its phenylalanine, the CDR3 spans 13 amino acids. Of the read, only the CDR3 DNA is kept; its 39 bases are in frame from base 1. The germline V gene encodes CDR1 MNHEY and CDR2 SVGAGI. Using the deep immunoSEQ assay, multiplex PCR amplified TCR CDR3 regions from genomic DNA. For each cell subset, the extracted genomic DNA was distributed evenly across all wells of several immunoSEQ 96-well plates, and each plate served as one replicate. Each replicate PCR for sorted subsets received about 180 ng genomic DNA, equal to roughly 30,000 T cell genomes. Purified libraries were measured with a Qubit 3.0 fluorometer, size-checked on a Bioanalyzer 2100, and measured again with the KAPA Library Quantification kit. Every immunoSEQ 96-well plate was sequenced on a separate single-read 150-cycle Illumina NextSeq 550 flow cell. The study's own analysis went as follows. Because only junctional sequences without quality scores were contained in the immunoSEQ output, filtering matching that applied to full-length reads could not be performed. To assign V/J genes and CDR3, sequences were annotated against IMGT germline references using PyIR, a Python wrapper for IgBLAST v1.9. Reads with weak V/J assignments (E-value above 1e-6), missing CDR3, stop codons, out-of-frame junctions, or ambiguous translated residues were removed. A V3J clonotype was defined by an identical inferred V gene, J gene, and CDR3 amino acid sequence. Percentage overlap between repertoires was computed as shared unique clonotypes divided by the size of the smaller repertoire. RTK rarefaction, the Chao1 estimator, and Recon v2.1 estimates of unobserved clonotypes were used to assess repertoire richness. For all TCRbeta clonotypes obtained by the gDNA method from a few donors, generation probabilities were computed with OLGA. TCRdb took this table from immuneACCESS and kept in-frame rearrangements with V and J called. Such tables lack part of the clones; where checked against another copy, unresolved V genes explain under half of the gap, and the rest is unexplained. V, J and clone size reflect that table, while D and trimming were determined from the DNA. This sample comprises a few million clones, 90% to 95% of them detected only once. Roughly 0.36% of the sample is in the top ten clones.

The data originate from a study of shared clonotypes between healthy human individuals (dated by TCRdb to 2019 to 2021). Looking at the study overall: The cohort included three men and a couple of women between 18 and 49 years of age. The study deeply sequenced blood TCR repertoires of about five healthy adults to estimate repertoire size and the extent of clonotype sharing between individuals. Libraries were prepared and TCR repertoires were sequenced by different laboratories using diverse techniques, in order to increase sequencing depth and limit assay-specific biases. Between about 0.9 and 9 billion PBMCs per donor were obtained by leukapheresis. For each donor, three plates each were used for CD4 naive and CD4 memory, two plates were used for CD8 naive, and one plate was used for CD8 memory.

The research as a whole found: Pairwise subsampling indicated that sequencing depth was expected to affect the degree of clonotype sharing among donors. Rarefaction of sorted-subset datasets indicated incomplete sequencing despite the large sequencing depth. Clonotypes shared by all four sorted-subset donors showed higher generation probabilities than non-shared clonotypes. Larger estimated clonotype richness was generally found for naive subsets than for memory subsets. About 5% of naive CD4, 3% to 3.5% of naive CD8, approximately 2.2% of memory CD4, and about 0.4% of memory CD8 clonotypes were shared across four donors. Sampling was restricted to blood, and TCR repertoires in tissue are likely to differ from TCR repertoires in blood. Because the study included only a small number of donors, the genetic and exposure-history diversity represented was limited.

The rearrangement combines TRBV6-5 with TRBJ2-1; a tentative D match to TRBD1 spans 6 bases. This sequence originates from a man between 18 and 29 years old in good health. Some clones in this sample may be carry-over from other donors' samples. Source material: naive CD4+ T cells from PBMCs. The sample's cell subset or site label, decoded: CD45RA+ positively selected. CDR3 region: CASRGATYNEQFF. The DNA reads as follows: TGTGCCAGCAGGGGGGCGACGTACAATGAGCAGTTCTTC.